This TCR beta chain was obtained from a study of T cells in Graves' hyperthyroidism and ophthalmopathy. Stable hyperthyroidism: no ophthalmopathy progression over 18 months of follow-up. The germline V gene encodes CDR1 SGHDT and CDR2 YYEEEE. V shed 2 bases, J shed 3 bases, and the junction held 4 bases outside the gene matches. This CDR3 has 14 amino acids. RNA transcripts gave rise to amplified TCR beta CDR3 regions. RT-PCR in the first round (using the HTBI primer set) targeted the TCR CDR3. TCRdb ran MiXCR on the multiplex PCR reads and lists one entry per CDR3 protein. The sample holds roughly 700,000 distinct CDR3 sequences; roughly 17% are singletons and the top ten take roughly 16%.

The receptor was isolated from a man in his forties or fifties with Graves' hyperthyroidism. The chain combines TRBV5-6 with TRBJ1-1, with 7 bases identical to TRBD1. Sequencing was carried out using blood. This chain's CDR3 is CASSLYRGHTEAFF. Written as DNA, the CDR3 is TGTGCCAGCAGCTTATATAGGGGGCACACTGAAGCTTTCTTT.